The rows below give T cell receptor beta chains drawn from one sample of a study of T cell responses to AZD1222 COVID-19 vaccine. Sequencing used immunoSEQ multiplex PCR; TCRdb keeps in-frame clones, though not all of them. The sample records about 72,000 clones, about 89% being singletons. Sequenced here: peripheral blood, sampled 28 days after the second AZD1222 dose. The receptors derive from an adult who received the AZD1222 COVID-19 vaccine. CDR3s include the opening cysteine and the closing phenylalanine or tryptophan. The order of the fields is V gene, J gene, clone size, D gene, CDR3 protein, CDR3 DNA. A D gene is named only where the DNA matches it firmly. Clone sizes are given selectively: once, few, many, or a class where the clone is expanded.

V gene: TRBV20-1
J gene: TRBJ2-5
clone size: NA
D gene: NA
CDR3 protein: CSAETPSPQYF
CDR3 DNA: TGCAGTGCAGAGACACCCAGTCCCCAGTACTTC

V gene: TRBV29-1
J gene: TRBJ1-2
clone size: NA
D gene: TRBD1
CDR3 protein: CSVGQEEGYTF
CDR3 DNA: TGCAGCGTCGGACAGGAGGAAGGCTACACCTTC

V gene: TRBV14
J gene: TRBJ2-1
clone size: once
D gene: NA
CDR3 protein: CASSQVQSSTSAQFF
CDR3 DNA: TGTGCCAGCAGCCAAGTGCAGTCCAGTACCTCGGCCCAGTTCTTC

V gene: TRBV5-4
J gene: TRBJ1-2
clone size: NA
D gene: NA
CDR3 protein: CASSLPGNYGYTF
CDR3 DNA: TGTGCCAGCAGTTTGCCAGGGAACTATGGCTACACCTTC

V gene: TRBV5-1
J gene: TRBJ1-1
clone size: once
D gene: NA
CDR3 protein: CASSWDGGMNTEAFF
CDR3 DNA: TGCGCCAGCAGCTGGGACGGGGGCATGAACACTGAAGCTTTCTTT

V gene: TRBV18
J gene: TRBJ1-6
clone size: NA
D gene: TRBD1
CDR3 protein: CASSPQDRPYNSPLHF
CDR3 DNA: TGTGCCAGCTCACCACAGGACAGGCCCTATAATTCACCCCTCCACTTT

V gene: TRBV4-3
J gene: TRBJ1-5
clone size: NA
D gene: NA
CDR3 protein: CASSQDSGLNQPQHF
CDR3 DNA: TGCGCCAGCAGCCAAGACTCGGGCCTAAATCAGCCCCAGCATTTT

V gene: TRBV5-8
J gene: TRBJ1-5
clone size: NA
D gene: NA
CDR3 protein: CASSLDGSNQPQHF
CDR3 DNA: TGTGCCAGCAGCTTGGACGGTAGCAATCAGCCCCAGCATTTT

V gene: TRBV28
J gene: TRBJ1-1
clone size: once
D gene: NA
CDR3 protein: CASSWVTEAFF
CDR3 DNA: TGTGCCAGCAGTTGGGTCACTGAAGCTTTCTTT

V gene: TRBV5-8
J gene: TRBJ1-2
clone size: NA
D gene: NA
CDR3 protein: CASSLAGGDYGYTF
CDR3 DNA: TGTGCCAGCAGCTTGGCGGGTGGAGACTATGGCTACACCTTC

V gene: TRBV4-1
J gene: TRBJ2-7
clone size: NA
D gene: TRBD2
CDR3 protein: CASSPSPRTSGVYEQYF
CDR3 DNA: TGCGCCAGCAGCCCTTCACCCCGGACTAGCGGGGTCTACGAGCAGTACTTC

V gene: TRBV7-9
J gene: TRBJ1-1
clone size: NA
D gene: TRBD1
CDR3 protein: CASSLGAGGTEAFF
CDR3 DNA: TGTGCCAGCAGCTTAGGGGCAGGGGGCACTGAAGCTTTCTTT

V gene: TRBV25-1
J gene: TRBJ2-2
clone size: medium-sized
D gene: NA
CDR3 protein: CASRDTGTGELFF
CDR3 DNA: TGTGCCAGCAGAGATACGGGCACCGGGGAGCTGTTTTTT

V gene: TRBV5-4
J gene: TRBJ1-2
clone size: few
D gene: NA
CDR3 protein: CASSWDTNYGYTF
CDR3 DNA: TGTGCCAGCAGCTGGGACACGAACTATGGCTACACCTTC

V gene: TRBV7-9
J gene: TRBJ1-4
clone size: NA
D gene: NA
CDR3 protein: CASSLDRESEKLFF
CDR3 DNA: TGTGCCAGCAGCTTAGATAGGGAAAGCGAAAAACTGTTTTTT